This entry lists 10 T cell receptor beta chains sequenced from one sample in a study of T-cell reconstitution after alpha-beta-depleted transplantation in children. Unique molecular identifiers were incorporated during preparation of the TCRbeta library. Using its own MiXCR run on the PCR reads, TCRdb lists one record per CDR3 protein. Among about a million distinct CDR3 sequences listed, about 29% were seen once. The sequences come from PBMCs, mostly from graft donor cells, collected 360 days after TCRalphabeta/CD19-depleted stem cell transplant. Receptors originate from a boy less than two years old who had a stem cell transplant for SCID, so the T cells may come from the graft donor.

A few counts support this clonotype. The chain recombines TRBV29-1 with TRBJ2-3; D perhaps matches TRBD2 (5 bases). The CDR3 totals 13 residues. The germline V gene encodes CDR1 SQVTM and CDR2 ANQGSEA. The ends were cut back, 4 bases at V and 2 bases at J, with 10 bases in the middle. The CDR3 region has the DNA TGCAGCGTTGTTCCAGCGGTCACAGATACGCAGTATTTT. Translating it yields CSVVPAVTDTQYF.

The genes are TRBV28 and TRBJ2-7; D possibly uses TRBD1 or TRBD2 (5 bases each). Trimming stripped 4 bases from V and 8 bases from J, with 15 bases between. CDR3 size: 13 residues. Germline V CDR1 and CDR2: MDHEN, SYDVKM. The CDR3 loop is CASSSPGTRKQYF. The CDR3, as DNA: TGTGCCAGCAGTTCCCCCGGGACCCGCAAGCAGTACTTC.

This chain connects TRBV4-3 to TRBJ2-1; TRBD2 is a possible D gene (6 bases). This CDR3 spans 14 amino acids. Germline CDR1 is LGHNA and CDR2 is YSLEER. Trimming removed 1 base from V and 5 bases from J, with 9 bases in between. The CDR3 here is CASSQVIADNEQFF. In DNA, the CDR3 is TGCGCCAGCAGCCAAGTAATAGCGGACAATGAGCAGTTCTTC.

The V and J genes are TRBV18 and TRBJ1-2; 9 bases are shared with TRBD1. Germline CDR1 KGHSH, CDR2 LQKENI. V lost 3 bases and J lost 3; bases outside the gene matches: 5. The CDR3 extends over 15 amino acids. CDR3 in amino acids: CASSPRTGEDYGYTF. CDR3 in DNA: TGTGCCAGCTCACCCCGGACAGGGGAGGACTATGGCTACACCTTC. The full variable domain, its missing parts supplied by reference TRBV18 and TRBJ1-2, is NAGVMQNPRHLVRRRGQEARLRCSPMKGHSHVYWYRQLPEEGLKFMVYLQKENIIDESGMPKERFSAEFPKEGPSILRIQQVVRGDSAAYFCASSPRTGEDYGYTFGSGTRLTVV.

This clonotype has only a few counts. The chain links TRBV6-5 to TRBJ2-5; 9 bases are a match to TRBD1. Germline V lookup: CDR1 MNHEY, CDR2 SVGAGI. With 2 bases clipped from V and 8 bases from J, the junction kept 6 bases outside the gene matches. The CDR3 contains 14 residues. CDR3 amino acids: CASSYGGTGRTQYF. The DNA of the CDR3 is TGTGCCAGCAGTTACGGGGGGACAGGGAGAACCCAGTACTTC.

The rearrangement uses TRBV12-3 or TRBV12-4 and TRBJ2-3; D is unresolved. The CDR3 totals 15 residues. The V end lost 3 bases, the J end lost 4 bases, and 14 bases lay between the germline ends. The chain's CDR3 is CASSFYGRVADTQYF. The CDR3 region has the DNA TGTGCCAGCAGTTTTTATGGCCGTGTTGCAGATACGCAGTATTTT.

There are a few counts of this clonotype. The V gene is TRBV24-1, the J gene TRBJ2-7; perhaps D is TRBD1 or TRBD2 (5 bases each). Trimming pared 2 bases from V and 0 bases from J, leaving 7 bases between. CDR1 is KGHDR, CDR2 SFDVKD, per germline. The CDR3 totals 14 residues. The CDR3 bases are TGTGCCACCAGTGATTGGGGGAACTCCTACGAGCAGTACTTC. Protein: CATSDWGNSYEQYF.

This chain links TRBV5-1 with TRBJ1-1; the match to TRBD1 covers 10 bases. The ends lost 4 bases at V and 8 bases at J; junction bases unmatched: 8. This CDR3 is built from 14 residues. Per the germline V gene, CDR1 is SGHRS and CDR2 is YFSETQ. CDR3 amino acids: CASSIRQGASEAFF. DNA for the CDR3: TGCGCCAGCAGCATCCGACAGGGGGCTAGCGAAGCTTTCTTT.

The CDR3 DNA sequence: TGTGCCAGCAGCTTGGGCCGAGGCTCTGAAGCTTTCTTT. Amino acids: CASSLGRGSEAFF. The chain combines TRBV7-6 with TRBJ1-1; D uncertain. Per the germline V gene, CDR1 is SGHVS and CDR2 is FNYEAQ. This CDR3 comprises 13 residues. Trimming removed 3 bases from V and 6 bases from J, with 11 bases in between. The full variable domain, its missing parts supplied by reference TRBV7-6 and TRBJ1-1, is GAGVSQSPRYKVTKRGQDVALRCDPISGHVSLYWYRQALGQGPEFLTYFNYEAQQDKSGLPNDRFSAERPEGSISTLTIQRTEQRDSAMYRCASSLGRGSEAFFGQGTRLTVV.

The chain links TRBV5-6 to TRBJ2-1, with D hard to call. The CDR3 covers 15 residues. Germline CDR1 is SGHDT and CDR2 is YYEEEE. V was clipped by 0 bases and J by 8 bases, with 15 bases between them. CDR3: CASSLALLLRDEQFF. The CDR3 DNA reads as TGTGCCAGCAGCTTGGCACTACTCCTCCGGGATGAGCAGTTCTTC.